This TCR beta chain was sequenced in a study of graft-versus-host responses after intestinal transplantation. This clone was seen once. Repertoires were generated with immunoSEQ multiplex PCR, while TCRdb's copy carries only in-frame clones and drops some. The sample includes some 10,000 clones, around 96% of them seen just once. This CDR3 spans 17 amino acids. The ends lost 0 bases at V and 3 bases at J; junction bases unmatched: 9. Per germline, CDR1 SGDLS and CDR2 YYNGEE. The receptor was isolated from a human patient who received an intestinal transplant, so some T cells may come from the graft donor. The genes are TRBV9 and TRBJ2-4; 7 bases are shared with TRBD2. The input for sequencing was bone marrow, taken about 500 days after intestinal transplantation. CDR3 region: CASSVGMRESSKNIQYF. Written as DNA, the CDR3 is TGTGCCAGCAGCGTAGGGATGCGGGAGAGTAGCAAAAACATTCAGTACTTC. Drawing the rest from reference TRBV9 and TRBJ2-4, the complete variable domain is DSGVTQTPKHLITATGQRVTLRCSPRSGDLSVYWYQQSLDQGLQFLIQYYNGEERAKGNILERFSAQQFPDLHSELNLSSLELGDSALYFCASSVGMRESSKNIQYFGAGTRLSVL.